The 25 T cell receptor beta chains below all came from one sample that was sequenced in a study of blood T cell repertoires in COVID-19. Sequencing used immunoSEQ multiplex PCR; TCRdb keeps in-frame clones, though not all of them. The repertoire holds about 140,000 clones, about 88% seen once, with roughly a tenth in the top ten. The sequenced sample was peripheral blood. All receptors derive from a man over 45 with active or convalescent COVID-19.

This chain connects TRBV3-1 (or the pseudogene TRBV3-2) to TRBJ2-1, with unresolved D. This CDR3 is built from 15 residues. Trimming left V 0 bases short and J 0 bases short, with 6 bases between. Germline loops: CDR1 LGHDT, CDR2 YNNKEL (reference sequence). As DNA, the CDR3 is TGTGCCAGCAGCCAAGATCTCGGCTCCTACAATGAGCAGTTCTTC. This sequence encodes CASSQDLGSYNEQFF.

The V call is TRBV7-3, the J call TRBJ2-1, with D maybe TRBD1 (6 bases). In germline, CDR1 is SGHTA, CDR2 FQGTGA. The CDR3 is made up of 18 amino acids. V lost 0 bases and J 4 bases, leaving 19 bases between the germline ends. This CDR3 is CASSLTPEQGGVYNEQFF. The CDR3, as DNA: TGTGCCAGCAGCTTAACACCTGAACAGGGTGGGGTTTACAATGAGCAGTTCTTC.

The chain has TRBV28 and TRBJ2-2; 7 bases agree with TRBD2. CDR3 length equals 15 residues. Germline V CDR1 and CDR2: MDHEN, SYDVKM. Trimming took 6 bases from V and 5 from J; bases not matched to a gene: 9. The CDR3 loop reads CASSHPRAGTGELFF. DNA for the CDR3: TGTGCCAGCAGCCACCCCCGAGCGGGAACCGGGGAGCTGTTTTTT.

The chain has TRBV4-1 and TRBJ2-1; unclear D gene. Trimming stripped 0 bases from V and 3 bases from J, with 9 bases between. This CDR3 spans 15 amino acids. Germline CDR1 reads MGHRA; CDR2 reads YSYEKL. CDR3 amino acids: CASSQEVFSYNEQFF. CDR3 nucleotides: TGCGCCAGCAGCCAAGAGGTCTTCAGCTACAATGAGCAGTTCTTC.

This chain uses TRBV6-4 with TRBJ2-2; D might be TRBD1 (6 bases). This CDR3 region has 13 residues. Looked up from germline, CDR1 is MRHNA and CDR2 is SNTAGT. Trimming pared 6 bases from V and 5 bases from J, leaving 10 bases between. The chain's CDR3 is CASRTTGTGELFF. In DNA form, the CDR3 reads TGTGCCAGCAGAACCACAGGGACCGGGGAGCTGTTTTTT.

The gene calls are TRBV4-2 and TRBJ2-2; D remains ambiguous. CDR1 and CDR2 (germline): LGHNA, YNFKEQ. V shed 1 base and J shed 4 bases, with 7 bases lying between them. The CDR3 length is 14 residues. The CDR3 DNA sequence: TGTGCCAGCAGCCAAGCCGCCAGCACCGGGGAGCTGTTTTTT. Translating gives CASSQAASTGELFF.

The chain employs TRBV27 and TRBJ1-5, with D perhaps TRBD1 (5 bases). From germline, CDR1 is MNHEY and CDR2 SMNVEV (reference sequence). CDR3 length: 15 residues. V was clipped by 4 bases and J by 1 base, with 11 bases between them. CDR3 in amino acids: CASSSRQLSNQPQHF. In DNA, the CDR3 is TGTGCCAGCAGTTCTCGACAGCTGAGCAATCAGCCCCAGCATTTT.

This rearrangement joins TRBV10-3 to TRBJ2-3; 7 bases align to TRBD2. The CDR3 is 15 amino acids. The J segment lost 5 bases and the V segment lost 5 bases, leaving 10 bases of the junction unmatched. Per germline, CDR1 ENHRY and CDR2 SYGVKD. CDR3 bases: TGTGCCATCAGTAGCGGGACTACCTCTATAGATACGCAGTATTTT. This gives the protein CAISSGTTSIDTQYF.

The chain carries TRBV19 and TRBJ2-5, with 13 bases that match TRBD2. The J segment lost 4 bases and the V segment lost 3 bases, leaving 2 bases of the junction unmatched. CDR3 length equals 15 residues. The germline gives CDR1 LNHDA, CDR2 SQIVND (reference sequence). For the CDR3, the DNA is TGTGCCAGTAGTATTAGACTAGCGGGAGGAGAGACCCAGTACTTC. Translated, it gives CASSIRLAGGETQYF.

The rearrangement uses TRBV6-5 and TRBJ1-5; perhaps TRBD1 as D (5 bases). Per the germline V gene, CDR1 is MNHEY and CDR2 is SVGAGI. The CDR3 runs 13 residues. V gave up 6 bases and J gave up 7 bases, with 13 bases separating them. The CDR3 reads CASRPGGRQPQHF. CDR3 sequence (DNA): TGTGCCAGCAGACCCGGGGGTAGACAGCCCCAGCATTTT.

There are a few counts of this clone. This chain links TRBV5-1 with TRBJ2-2, with 10 positions matching TRBD1. Germline values: CDR1 SGHRS, CDR2 YFSETQ. With V trimmed by 4 bases and J by 5 bases, 5 bases remained unmatched. The CDR3 runs to 15 residues. The CDR3 sequence: CASSLDRGRTGELFF. CDR3 nucleotides: TGCGCCAGCAGCCTCGACAGGGGGCGGACCGGGGAGCTGTTTTTT.

The CDR3 here is CASSWGTGTNEKLFF. The DNA of the CDR3 is TGCGCCAGCAGCTGGGGCACAGGGACTAATGAAAAACTGTTTTTT. This chain joins TRBV5-1 and TRBJ1-4; the D gene is possibly TRBD1 (6 bases). Germline V CDR1 and CDR2: SGHRS, YFSETQ. V was shortened by 3 bases and J by 2 bases, with 11 bases between the two germline ends. The CDR3 loop spans 15 amino acids.

The J gene is TRBJ2-5, the V gene TRBV6-5; 8 nucleotides agree with TRBD2. V lost 10 bases and J lost 5; bases outside the gene matches: 15. From germline, CDR1 is MNHEY and CDR2 SVGAGI. This CDR3 comprises 15 residues. The CDR3 region is CATSGRGGREETQYF. The CDR3 nucleotides read TGTGCCACATCGGGACGCGGGGGGCGGGAGGAGACCCAGTACTTC.

The genes are TRBV5-4 and TRBJ1-1, with TRBD1 as a possible D gene (6 bases). Deletions cut 5 bases from V and 5 bases from J, with 16 bases between. Germline lookup yields CDR1 SGHNT and CDR2 YYREEE (reference sequence). The CDR3 spans 14 residues. The CDR3 DNA reads TGTGCCAGCAGAAGACAGGCGGAAGGGACTGAAGCTTTCTTT. Encoded protein: CASRRQAEGTEAFF. Filled out from reference TRBV5-4 and TRBJ1-1, the complete variable domain reads ETGVTQSPTHLIKTRGQQVTLRCSSQSGHNTVSWYQQALGQGPQFIFQYYREEENGRGNFPPRFSGLQFPNYSSELNVNALELDDSALYLCASRRQAEGTEAFFGQGTRLTVV.

This clone was observed a few times. The chain combines TRBV6-5 with TRBJ1-5, with 9 bases aligning to TRBD1. The CDR3 loop spans 14 amino acids. The V gene's germline CDR1 is MNHEY and CDR2 SVGAGI. J was trimmed by 5 bases and V by 6 bases; bases with no gene match: 5. The CDR3 reads CASSPGQGYQPQHF. CDR3 sequence (DNA): TGTGCCAGCAGCCCCGGACAGGGGTATCAGCCCCAGCATTTT.

The chain carries TRBV7-9 and TRBJ2-7; 7 bases line up with TRBD2. Trimming at V came to 5 bases and at J to 10 bases, leaving 5 bases not matched to a gene. The CDR3 runs to 11 residues. Germline lookup yields CDR1 SEHNR and CDR2 FQNEAQ (reference sequence). CDR3 residues: CASSRGVSQYF. CDR3 nucleotide sequence: TGTGCCAGCAGCCGGGGGGTGTCTCAGTACTTC.

The V and J genes are TRBV4-1 and TRBJ2-7, with a weak D call TRBD1 (6 bases). Germline-derived CDR1 and CDR2 are MGHRA and YSYEKL. This CDR3 is built from 15 residues. V was pared by 4 bases and J by 7 bases, with 20 bases between. Here the CDR3 reads CASSPAVGGVREQYF. CDR3 DNA sequence: TGCGCCAGCAGCCCTGCCGTAGGGGGAGTGCGGGAGCAGTACTTC.

The V gene is TRBV19, the J gene TRBJ1-2, with D unclear. Germline V CDR1 and CDR2: LNHDA, SQIVND (reference sequence). The CDR3 is 14 amino acids. The V and J ends lost 2 bases and 6 bases respectively, with 13 bases between them. CDR3 sequence: CASSISPGADGYTF. CDR3 nucleotide sequence: TGTGCCAGTAGTATATCCCCTGGAGCAGATGGCTACACCTTC.

V and J are TRBV6-6 and TRBJ2-7; D not resolved. The length of the CDR3 is 14 residues. Germline V gives CDR1 MNHNY, CDR2 SVGAGI (reference sequence). V was trimmed by 5 bases and J by 3 bases, leaving 14 bases between them. CDR3 sequence (DNA): TGTGCCAGCAGTAGCACCGCGGCTAGCTACGAGCAGTACTTC. Its protein product is CASSSTAASYEQYF.

The V call is TRBV9, the J call TRBJ2-2; tentatively, D is TRBD2 (6 bases). Per the germline V gene, CDR1 is SGDLS and CDR2 is YYNGEE. Trimming stripped 0 bases from V and 0 bases from J, with 6 bases between. This CDR3 region has 15 residues. DNA for the CDR3: TGTGCCAGCAGCGTAGGGACTACGAACACCGGGGAGCTGTTTTTT. Its protein product is CASSVGTTNTGELFF.

The genes are TRBV21-1 and TRBJ2-7; the D call of TRBD1 is as the table states it, not checked on the DNA. TRBV21-1 is an annotated pseudogene. This CDR3 spans 13 amino acids. DNA of the CDR3: TGTGCCAGCAGCAGACACTCTCCCTACGAGCAGTACTTC. The encoded protein is CASSRHSPYEQYF.

This clone was recorded a few times. CDR3 nucleotides: TGCGCCAGCAGGGCCCTGCCGAACACTGAAGCTTTCTTT. Encoded protein: CASRALPNTEAFF. The chain has TRBV10-1 and TRBJ1-1; D remains ambiguous. With 6 bases removed from V and 1 base from J, the gap between germline ends came to 9 bases. CDR3 length equals 13 residues. The germline V gene encodes CDR1 WNHNN and CDR2 SYGVQD (reference sequence).

The rearrangement links TRBV5-1 to TRBJ2-7, with TRBD1 identical over 11 bases. The CDR3 sequence is 15 residues long. After removal of 0 bases from V and 2 bases from J, the junction contained 1 base not matched to a gene. Germline assignment: CDR1 SGHRS and CDR2 YFSETQ. CDR3 region: CASSLGGQGAYEQYF. The CDR3 coding sequence is TGCGCCAGCAGCTTGGGGGGACAGGGGGCCTACGAGCAGTACTTC.

J is TRBJ2-5 and V is TRBV2; the D gene is possibly TRBD1 (5 bases). The V end lost 2 bases, the J end lost 3 bases, and 16 bases lay between the germline ends. Germline assignment: CDR1 SNHLY and CDR2 FYNNEI. CDR3 length: 16 residues. This CDR3 is CASSEWTNGPKETQYF. The CDR3 coding sequence is TGTGCCAGCAGTGAATGGACAAACGGCCCAAAAGAGACCCAGTACTTC. Full variable domain (outside the CDR3, taken from reference TRBV2 and TRBJ2-5): EPEVTQTPSHQVTQMGQEVILRCVPISNHLYFYWYRQILGQKVEFLVSFYNNEISEKSEIFDDQFSVERPDGSNFTLKIRSTKLEDSAMYFCASSEWTNGPKETQYFGPGTRLLVL.

The V gene is TRBV6-5, the J gene TRBJ2-2; D gene unclear. The CDR3 is made up of 13 amino acids. Germline CDR1 and CDR2: MNHEY and SVGAGI. V lost 6 bases and J lost 7, with 12 bases in between. CDR3 coding DNA: TGTGCCAGCAGGGCCGGGTCAAGCGGGGAGCTGTTTTTT. Its protein is CASRAGSSGELFF.